This TCR beta chain derives from a study of T cells in localized non-small cell lung cancer. Study observations and caveats: Longer overall survival associated with higher blood T cell density; shorter survival with higher adjacent-lung clonality. Uninvolved nearby lung showed the greatest T cell clonality, exceeding that found in tumor.

Concerning this clone: Its antigen is not identified.

CDR3 length equals 14 residues. Trimming removed 5 bases from V and 7 bases from J; junction bases left unmatched: 5. The germline gives CDR1 SGHTA, CDR2 FQGNSA. Produced via immunoSEQ multiplex PCR; TCRdb's table is partial and in-frame only. In the table there are roughly 35,000 clones, roughly 93% of which are singletons. The chain joins TRBV7-2 to TRBJ1-4; 9 bases fit TRBD1. The specimen was peripheral blood, collected before any cancer treatment. The clonotype originates from a female donor older than 55 with stage I lung adenocarcinoma. The CDR3 DNA sequence: TGTGCCAGCAGCCCCGACAGGGGGGGTGAAAAACTGTTTTTT. It translates to CASSPDRGGEKLFF.